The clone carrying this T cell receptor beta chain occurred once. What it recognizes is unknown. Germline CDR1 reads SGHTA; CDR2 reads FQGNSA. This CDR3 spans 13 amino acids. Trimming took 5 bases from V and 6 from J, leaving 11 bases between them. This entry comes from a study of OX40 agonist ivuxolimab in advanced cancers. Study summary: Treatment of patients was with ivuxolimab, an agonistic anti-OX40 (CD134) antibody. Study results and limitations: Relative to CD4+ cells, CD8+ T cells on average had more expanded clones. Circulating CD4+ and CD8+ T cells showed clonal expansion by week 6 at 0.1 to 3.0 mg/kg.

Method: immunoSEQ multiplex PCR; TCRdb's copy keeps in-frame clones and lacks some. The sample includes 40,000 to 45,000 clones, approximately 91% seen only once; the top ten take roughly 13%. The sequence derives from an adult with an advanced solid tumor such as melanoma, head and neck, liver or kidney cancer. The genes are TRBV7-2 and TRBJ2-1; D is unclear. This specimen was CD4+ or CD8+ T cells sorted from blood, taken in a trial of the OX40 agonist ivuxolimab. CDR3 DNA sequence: TGTGCCAGCAGCCCGGGCCCTGCCAATGAGCAGTTCTTC. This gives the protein CASSPGPANEQFF.